Presented here are 18 T cell receptor beta chains from one specimen sequenced in a study of shared clonotypes between healthy human individuals. Some clones are missing from TCRdb's copy, which holds only in-frame ones; the method was immunoSEQ multiplex PCR. In the table there are millions of clones, over 85% of which are singletons. What was sequenced was naive CD4+ T cells from PBMCs. The subset was: CD45RA+ positively selected. All receptors derive from a man aged 18 to 29 in good health. Some clones in this sample may be carry-over from other donors' samples.

The gene calls are TRBV28 and TRBJ1-4; unclear D gene. V gave up 4 bases and J gave up 0 bases, with 6 bases separating them. The CDR3 is 14 residues long. The germline V gene has CDR1 MDHEN and CDR2 SYDVKM. The CDR3 DNA sequence: TGTGCCAGCAGTTACCCTCCAACTAATGAAAAACTGTTTTTT. Its protein product is CASSYPPTNEKLFF.

To note about this clone: An end of the junction differs from the germline gene, which may be a read error. The chain employs TRBV7-2 and TRBJ2-5, with D perhaps TRBD1 or TRBD2 (6 bases each). CDR1 SGHTA and CDR2 FQGNSA come from the germline V gene. The CDR3 loop spans 14 amino acids. CDR3 nucleotides: TGTGCCAGCAGCTTTAATCGGGGGCAAGGGACCCAGTACTTC. Its translation is CASSFNRGQGTQYF. Variable domain in full (rest from reference TRBV7-2 and TRBJ2-5): GAGVSQSPSNKVTEKGKDVELRCDPISGHTALYWYRQSLGQGLEFLIYFQGNSAPDKSGLPSDRFSAERTGGSVSTLTIQRTQQEDSAVYLCASSFNRGQGTQYFGPGTRLLVL.

As concerns this clone: Other DNA sequences in this specimen translate into the identical CDR3. CDR3 region: CASSLLAGRSGANVLTF. Written as DNA, the CDR3 is TGTGCCAGCAGTTTATTGGCAGGACGCTCTGGGGCCAACGTCCTGACTTTC. The chain combines TRBV28 with TRBJ2-6, with D unclear. The V and J ends lost 1 base and 0 bases respectively, with 10 bases between them. Germline assignment: CDR1 MDHEN and CDR2 SYDVKM. CDR3 size: 17 residues.

The chain recombines TRBV11-2 with TRBJ2-5, with 9 bases that match TRBD2. V shed 1 base and J 12 bases; nucleotides not matched to a gene: 12. The CDR3 is 15 residues long. The germline CDR1 and CDR2 sequences are SGHAT and FQNNGV. For the CDR3, the DNA is TGTGCCAGCAGCTTAGGGGGGCCTAGCGGGACTCTTAAGTACTTC. Amino acid sequence: CASSLGGPSGTLKYF. Variable domain in full (rest from reference TRBV11-2 and TRBJ2-5): EAGVAQSPRYKIIEKRQSVAFWCNPISGHATLYWYQQILGQGPKLLIQFQNNGVVDDSQLPKDRFSAERLKGVDSTLKIQPAKLEDSAVYLCASSLGGPSGTLKYFGPGTRLLVL.

This clone appeared a few times. The V gene is TRBV2, the J gene TRBJ2-1; 11 bases fit TRBD2. From germline, CDR1 is SNHLY and CDR2 FYNNEI. There are 15 residues in the CDR3. Trimming at V came to 6 bases and at J to 6 bases, leaving 7 bases not matched to a gene. Written as DNA, the CDR3 is TGTGCCAGCAGACAACTAGCGGGGGAGCTCAATGAGCAGTTCTTC. It specifies CASRQLAGELNEQFF.

V and J are TRBV28 and TRBJ1-1; weak D call: TRBD1 (5 bases). The CDR3 is made up of 15 amino acids. CDR1 MDHEN and CDR2 SYDVKM come from the germline V gene. V lost 9 bases and J 1 base, leaving 18 bases between the germline ends. In DNA, the CDR3 is TGTGCCAGTCTCCCCCCGGGGGGTCGGAACACTGAAGCTTTCTTT. Encoded protein: CASLPPGGRNTEAFF.

The chain carries TRBV11-2 and TRBJ2-7, with unresolved D. The V gene's germline CDR1 is SGHAT and CDR2 FQNNGV. This CDR3 is 15 amino acids long. The V and J ends lost 7 bases and 6 bases respectively, with 22 bases between them. The CDR3 bases are TGTGCCAGCACCCCGGCGGAAGGTTATCTAGGCGAGCAGTACTTC. As protein: CASTPAEGYLGEQYF.

This clone came up once. The chain employs TRBV27 and TRBJ1-5; a weak D match, TRBD1 (5 bases). Trimming took 3 bases from V and 6 from J, leaving 9 bases between them. Germline values: CDR1 MNHEY, CDR2 SMNVEV (reference sequence). The CDR3 is 13 amino acids. Here the CDR3 DNA reads TGTGCCAGCAGTTTCTCTGGGGCTCAGCCCCAGCATTTT. This encodes CASSFSGAQPQHF.

About this clone itself: Different DNA sequences within this sample yield the same CDR3. This chain joins TRBV5-4 and TRBJ1-1; a weak D match, TRBD1 (6 bases). CDR3 length equals 14 residues. Germline V gene data show CDR1 as SGHNT and CDR2 as YYREEE (reference sequence). V dropped 4 bases and J dropped 1 base, with 11 bases sitting between them. CDR3 amino acids: CASSRGQPNTEAFF. Written as DNA, the CDR3 is TGTGCCAGCAGCCGGGGGCAACCGAACACTGAAGCTTTCTTT. Complete variable domain (other parts from reference TRBV5-4 and TRBJ1-1): ETGVTQSPTHLIKTRGQQVTLRCSSQSGHNTVSWYQQALGQGPQFIFQYYREEENGRGNFPPRFSGLQFPNYSSELNVNALELDDSALYLCASSRGQPNTEAFFGQGTRLTVV.

The CDR3 nucleotides are TGCGCCAGCAGCTTTCCGGGACAGGGGGCGGGCAATGAGCAGTTCTTC. Translated, it gives CASSFPGQGAGNEQFF. The V gene is TRBV5-1, the J gene TRBJ2-1, with 12 bases aligning to TRBD1. The germline gives CDR1 SGHRS, CDR2 YFSETQ. V was clipped by 2 bases and J by 6 bases; unmatched bases: 6. This CDR3 contains 16 residues.

The table lists this clone with a count of one. One end of the junction varies from germline; a read error may be responsible. The chain is built from TRBV11-2 and TRBJ2-5; D possibly corresponds to TRBD1 (6 bases). There are 15 residues in the CDR3. The germline V gene has CDR1 SGHAT and CDR2 FQNNGV. The CDR3 DNA follows: TGTGCCAGCAGCTTAATCAGGGGCTACCAAGAGAACCAGTACTTC. This gives the protein CASSLIRGYQENQYF.

Only one count was recorded for this clone. The same CDR3 can be traced to other DNA sequences in this sample. The chain uses TRBV18 and TRBJ2-7, with 7 bases fitting TRBD2. There are 14 residues in the CDR3. V lost 0 bases to trimming and J lost 1 base; unmatched junction nucleotides: 0. Germline CDR1 is KGHSH and CDR2 is LQKENI. The CDR3, as DNA: TGTGCCAGCTCACCACCGCGGGGGTCCTACGAGCAGTACTTC. This encodes CASSPPRGSYEQYF. Variable domain in full (rest from reference TRBV18 and TRBJ2-7): NAGVMQNPRHLVRRRGQEARLRCSPMKGHSHVYWYRQLPEEGLKFMVYLQKENIIDESGMPKERFSAEFPKEGPSILRIQQVVRGDSAAYFCASSPPRGSYEQYFGPGTRLTVT.

The chain uses TRBV6-5 and TRBJ2-7; D is uncertain. V gave up 6 bases and J gave up 2 bases, with 17 bases separating them. CDR1 is MNHEY and CDR2 is SVGAGI in the germline V gene. The CDR3 totals 15 residues. CDR3 amino acids: CASSTPAVAPYEQYF. CDR3 nucleotides: TGTGCCAGCAGCACCCCCGCAGTAGCCCCCTACGAGCAGTACTTC.

The CDR3 DNA reads as TGTGCCAGCAGACCCAGAGGGTCGTACACTGAAGCTTTCTTT. Residues: CASRPRGSYTEAFF. The gene calls are TRBV28 and TRBJ1-1; D is uncertain. Germline values: CDR1 MDHEN, CDR2 SYDVKM. Trimming took 6 bases from V and 3 from J, leaving 14 bases between them. There are 14 residues in the CDR3.

The CDR3 region is CASSLGLAEGLYSGANVLTF. The DNA for the CDR3 is TGCGCCAGCAGCTTAGGACTAGCGGAGGGGCTTTACTCTGGGGCCAACGTCCTGACTTTC. The rearrangement uses TRBV5-1 and TRBJ2-6; 10 nucleotides align to TRBD2. The CDR3 runs 20 residues. Losses at the gene ends were 2 bases for V and 0 bases for J; bases not matched to a gene: 11. CDR1 is SGHRS and CDR2 is YFSETQ in the germline V gene.

The chain employs TRBV14 and TRBJ2-7, with 7 bases lining up with TRBD1. V shed 6 bases, J shed 2 bases, and the junction held 7 bases outside the gene matches. Germline CDR1 and CDR2: SGHDN and FVKESK. This CDR3 has 14 amino acids. CDR3 sequence (DNA): TGTGCCAGCAGTCCCTGGGACAGAGCCTACGAGCAGTACTTC. As protein: CASSPWDRAYEQYF. Based on the CDR3 plus reference TRBV14 and TRBJ2-7, the full variable domain is EAGVTQFPSHSVIEKGQTVTLRCDPISGHDNLYWYRRVMGKEIKFLLHFVKESKQDESGMPNNRFLAERTGGTYSTLKVQPAELEDSGVYFCASSPWDRAYEQYFGPGTRLTVT.

Here the CDR3 DNA reads TGTGCCAGCAGTTTACGTTTCGAAAGCACTGAAGCTTTCTTT. Translation: CASSLRFESTEAFF. This sequence joins TRBV27 and TRBJ1-1; D remains unclear. The CDR3 has 14 residues. CDR1 is MNHEY and CDR2 is SMNVEV in the germline V gene (reference sequence). V was shortened by 2 bases and J by 4 bases, with 11 bases between the two germline ends.

This sequence joins TRBV27 and TRBJ2-2, with D perhaps matching TRBD2 (5 bases). Between the trimmed V and J ends, which lost 6 bases and 5 bases, there was a span of 16 bases. The CDR3 has 15 amino acids. Germline CDR1 is MNHEY and CDR2 is SMNVEV (reference sequence). The CDR3 nucleotides read TGTGCCAGCAGCCTACGGACTCCACAGACCGGGGAGCTGTTTTTT. Its protein is CASSLRTPQTGELFF.